The rows below give T cell receptor beta chains drawn from one sample of a study of T cell repertoires in cytomegalovirus infection. TCRdb analysed the reads with MiXCR anew, one entry per CDR3 protein. The sample consists of almost 550,000 distinct CDR3 sequences, 16% of them appearing once. Sequencing input: CD8+ T cells from PBMCs. The receptors derive from a human donor in good health (CMV status not recorded). Some clones in this sample may be carry-over from other donors' samples. Each CDR3 is given with its conserved first and last residue. D genes are given only for firm matches. Expanded clones get a size class; other rows say once, few or many, or leave the size out.

>TRBV14|NA|TRBJ2-7|few
TGTGCCAGCAGCCAAACCGGGACTGAGCGGTACGAGCAGTACTTC
CASSQTGTERYEQYF
>TRBV7-9|NA|TRBJ1-1|many
TGTGCCAGCAGCACCGCCTCCGGAGGGCGGAGGGAAGCTTTCTTT
CASSTASGGRREAFF
>TRBV10-3|TRBD2|TRBJ2-7|many
TGTGCCATCAGTGAGTCAGCTAGCGGGAGCTCCTACGAGCAGTACTTC
CAISESASGSSYEQYF
>TRBV28|TRBD1|TRBJ2-7|few
TGTGCCAGCACCCTCAGGGGGACAGCCTACGAGCAGTACTTC
CASTLRGTAYEQYF
>TRBV30|NA|TRBJ2-1|few
TGTGCCTGGGCTAAGGGTTACAATGAGCAGTTCTTC
CAWAKGYNEQFF
>TRBV12-3/TRBV12-4|TRBD2|TRBJ2-5|many
TGTGCCAGCACCCTGGGGGGACTACTCCAAGAGACCCAGTACTTC
CASTLGGLLQETQYF
>TRBV5-4|TRBD2|TRBJ2-1|few
TGTGCCAGCAGCTTGGTAGGGACTAGCGGTCGACCCTCCAATGAGCAGTTCTTC
CASSLVGTSGRPSNEQFF
>TRBV6-6|TRBD2|TRBJ2-7|NA
TGTGCCAGCAAGAGCGGGAGCTCCTACGAGCAGTACTTC
CASKSGSSYEQYF
>TRBV2|TRBD1|TRBJ2-2|NA
TGTGCCAGCAGTGGGACAGGGAGGTACACCGGGGAGCTGTTTTTT
CASSGTGRYTGELFF
>TRBV5-1|NA|TRBJ2-1|NA
TGCGCCAGCAGCTTGGGACGGAGTGAGCAGTTCTTC
CASSLGRSEQFF
>TRBV10-3|NA|TRBJ1-2|NA
TGTGCCATCAGTAACCCCGGGACGGCGGATGGCTACACCTTC
CAISNPGTADGYTF
>TRBV20-1|NA|TRBJ1-3|NA
TGCAGTGCTGCCCGGGTGGAATCTGGAAACACCATATATTTT
CSAARVESGNTIYF
>TRBV13|TRBD2|TRBJ2-2|NA
TGTGCCAGTCGGGCTAGCGGGAGTCCTACCGGGGAGCTGTTTTTT
CASRASGSPTGELFF
>TRBV28|NA|TRBJ2-2|NA
TGTGCCAGCAGTACAGGGTTTCCAAACACCGGGGAGCTGTTTTTT
CASSTGFPNTGELFF
>TRBV27|NA|TRBJ1-2|NA
TGTGCCAGCAGTTTATCTGGTCAGTTCTATGGCTACACCTTC
CASSLSGQFYGYTF
>TRBV25-1|NA|TRBJ2-7|few
TGTGCCAGCAGTGAATATGTGAGCGGGACACTCTCCTACGAGCAGTACTTC
CASSEYVSGTLSYEQYF
>TRBV5-6|NA|TRBJ1-2|few
TGTGCCAGCAGCATTTCAGGAGCCCAGACCTTC
CASSISGAQTF
>TRBV5-1|NA|TRBJ1-5|few
TGCGCCAGCAGCTTCACCCCACTTGACGGCGGCAATCAGCCCCAGCATTTT
CASSFTPLDGGNQPQHF
>TRBV12-5|NA|TRBJ1-6|NA
TGTGCTAGTGGTTTGGTACTGGGGGCCAATTCACCCCTCCACTTT
CASGLVLGANSPLHF
>TRBV20-1|NA|TRBJ2-5|NA
TGCAGTGCTAGTCCGCAGGGAAGGGGGCAAGAGACCCAGTACTTC
CSASPQGRGQETQYF
>TRBV28|TRBD1|TRBJ1-1|NA
TGTGCCGGTGGCGGAATACAGGGGACTGAAGCTTTCTTT
CAGGGIQGTEAFF
>TRBV10-3|NA|TRBJ1-5|NA
TGTGCCATCAGCATCCTTTACGGGGTTGGTCAGCCCCAGCATTTT
CAISILYGVGQPQHF
>TRBV6-1|TRBD2|TRBJ2-1|many
TGTGCCAGCAGAACTAGCGGGAGAAATGAGCAGTTCTTC
CASRTSGRNEQFF
>TRBV4-1|TRBD1|TRBJ1-4|NA
TGCGCCAGCAGCCAAGATGGGACAGGACAGGGCTTTGAAAAACTGTTTTTT
CASSQDGTGQGFEKLFF